These 5 T cell receptor beta chains were all obtained from the same sample, sequenced in a study of cytomegalovirus exposure and HLA in healthy donors. PCR involved 60 Vbeta and 13 Jbeta primers. The assay was immunoSEQ multiplex PCR, and TCRdb's table has in-frame clones only and misses some. The table lists roughly 230,000 clones, around 80% of them singletons, with about 0.47% in the top ten. Specimen: PBMCs. The receptors were sampled from a boy aged 10-17 years in good health and CMV-seronegative.

The chain couples TRBV18 to TRBJ2-7, with D possibly matching TRBD2 (6 bases). CDR1 and CDR2 from the germline V gene are KGHSH and LQKENI. The CDR3 is 13 amino acids. V lost 1 base, J lost 7 bases, and 11 bases lay in between. CDR3 sequence (DNA): TGTGCCAGCTCACCACAGGGACTTAGTGAGCAGTACTTC. Residues: CASSPQGLSEQYF. The full variable domain, completed using reference TRBV18 and TRBJ2-7, is NAGVMQNPRHLVRRRGQEARLRCSPMKGHSHVYWYRQLPEEGLKFMVYLQKENIIDESGMPKERFSAEFPKEGPSILRIQQVVRGDSAAYFCASSPQGLSEQYFGPGTRLTVT.

The J gene is TRBJ2-7, the V gene TRBV6-5; maybe TRBD2 (6 bases). The CDR3 covers 12 residues. Between the trimmed V and J ends, which lost 8 bases and 6 bases, there was a span of 14 bases. Per the germline V gene, CDR1 is MNHEY and CDR2 is SVGAGI. The CDR3 region is CASWGMGGEQYF. DNA of the CDR3: TGTGCCAGCTGGGGGATGGGGGGCGAGCAGTACTTC.

This clone showed up just a few times. The rearrangement uses TRBV6-5 and TRBJ1-1; D possibly corresponds to TRBD1 (5 bases). The CDR3 runs to 14 residues. Germline V CDR1 and CDR2: MNHEY, SVGAGI. Trimming cost V 5 bases and J 1 base, with 11 bases left between them. CDR3 amino acids: CASSPQDSNTEAFF. The DNA of the CDR3 is TGTGCCAGCAGTCCACAGGATTCGAACACTGAAGCTTTCTTT.

The chain recombines TRBV11-2 with TRBJ1-4; TRBD1 is a possible D gene (5 bases). This CDR3 has 14 amino acids. Between the trimmed V and J ends, which lost 0 bases and 8 bases, there was a span of 10 bases. Germline values: CDR1 SGHAT, CDR2 FQNNGV. CDR3 sequence: CASSLDHGQEKLFF. The CDR3 DNA reads as TGTGCCAGCAGCTTAGATCATGGACAAGAAAAACTGTTTTTT.

This chain connects TRBV2 to TRBJ2-3; 8 bases match TRBD1. After removal of 6 bases from V and 0 bases from J, the junction contained 2 bases not matched to a gene. The CDR3 is made up of 14 amino acids. In germline, CDR1 is SNHLY, CDR2 FYNNEI. The DNA for the CDR3 is TGTGCCAGCAGAAGGGACAGGAGCACAGATACGCAGTATTTT. It translates to CASRRDRSTDTQYF.